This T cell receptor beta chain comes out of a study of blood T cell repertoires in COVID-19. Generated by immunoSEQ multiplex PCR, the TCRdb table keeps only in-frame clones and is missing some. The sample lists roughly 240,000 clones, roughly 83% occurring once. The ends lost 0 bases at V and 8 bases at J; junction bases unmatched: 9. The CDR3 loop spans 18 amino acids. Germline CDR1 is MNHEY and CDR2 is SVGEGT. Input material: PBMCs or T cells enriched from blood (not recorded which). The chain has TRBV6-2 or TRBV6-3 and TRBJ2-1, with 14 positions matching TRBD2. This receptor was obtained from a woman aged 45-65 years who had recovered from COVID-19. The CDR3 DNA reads TGTGCCAGCAGTTACTCGACCGGGACTAGCGGGAGTATCTATGAGCAGTTCTTC. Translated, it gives CASSYSTGTSGSIYEQFF.